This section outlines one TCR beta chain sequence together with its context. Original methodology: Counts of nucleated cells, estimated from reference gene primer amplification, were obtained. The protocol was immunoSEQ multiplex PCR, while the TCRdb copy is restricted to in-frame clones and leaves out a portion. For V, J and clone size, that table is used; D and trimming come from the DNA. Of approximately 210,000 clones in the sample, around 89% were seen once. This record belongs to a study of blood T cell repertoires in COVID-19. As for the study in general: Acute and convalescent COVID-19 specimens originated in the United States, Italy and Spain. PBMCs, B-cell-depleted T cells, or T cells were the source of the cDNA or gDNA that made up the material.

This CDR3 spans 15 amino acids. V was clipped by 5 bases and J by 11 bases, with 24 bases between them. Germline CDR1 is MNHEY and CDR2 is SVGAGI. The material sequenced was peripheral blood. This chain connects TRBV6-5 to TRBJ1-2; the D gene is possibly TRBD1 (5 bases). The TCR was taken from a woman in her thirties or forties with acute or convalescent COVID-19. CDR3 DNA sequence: TGTGCCAGCAGTCGGGTTGAATGGGCAGACAAGGGGTACACCTTC. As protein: CASSRVEWADKGYTF.